A single T cell receptor beta chain is shown here with its context. This clone's antigen is unknown. No much larger clonotype is one base removed from it; base qualities were not supplied. The data originate from a study of radiation and T cells in renal cell carcinoma (TCRdb year 2020). Turning to the overall study: A total of around 50 samples underwent TCR beta sequencing, made up of roughly 26 tumors and about 27 peripheral blood samples. Across all 50 or so samples, 4,016,671 unique CDR3 nucleotide sequences, encoding 2,658,974 unique CDR3 amino acid sequences, were identified.

TCR beta libraries were generated from genomic DNA with the immunoSEQ kit, following the manufacturer's recommendations. To prepare libraries, a first multiplex PCR with proprietary primers was run, followed by a second PCR that added unique barcodes, and a bead cleanup was done after each round. Each sample batch included a kit-provided positive control reaction and a negative control reaction. The final libraries underwent checking on an Agilent 4200 TapeStation D1000 ScreenTape, volumetric pooling, and quantification by qPCR. Sequencing ran on an Illumina NextSeq500 with a MidOutput 150-cycle cartridge, using 156 Read1 and 15 Index1 cycles with kit custom primers. The pooled library was loaded at 0.95 to 1 pM with about 20% PhiX control spiked in. As for the authors' bioinformatics: Vendor-processed data were analyzed in R, with a clonotype defined as all T cells sharing the same CDR3 nucleotide sequence. In the clone abundance analyses, frequencies were normalized to the 10,000 most abundant clones in each sample. Before analysis, public T cell clones were removed, and these numbered fewer than five per sample on average. ImmunoMap was used for dominant motif analysis with the PAM10 matrix, a gap penalty of 30, and a homology threshold of 0.3, and any motif reaching a cumulative frequency of at least 0.01 was considered dominant. Tumor-enriched and baseline blood-enriched clonotypes were defined by at least a 32-fold difference in abundance between compartments. The Baroni-Urbani and Buser coefficient was used to measure tumor-blood repertoire similarity, and groups were compared with two-tailed Wilcoxon tests in R. This immuneACCESS table, as held by TCRdb, lists in-frame sequences with V and J called but not all clones. Of the missing ones, under half trace to an unresolved V gene in checked studies; the others have no known cause. The D gene and trimming were derived from the DNA, and the V and J assignments and clone size from that table. The sample data list more than 4,500 clones, and around 50% of these were observed just once. The top ten constitute approximately 50% of the sample.

Taken with the paper, the label for time point translates to: tumor resected at nephrectomy. This specimen's treatment or condition label, interpreted: 15 Gy SBRT to primary tumor, nephrectomy 4 weeks later. The samples were drawn from a clinical trial, where primary renal cell carcinomas were treated with 15 Gy of stereotactic body radiation therapy and then removed by nephrectomy 4 weeks afterward. Renal cell carcinoma with clear cell pathology was present in all patients. Tumors were dissociated mechanically, digested with collagenase/hyaluronidase at 37 degrees C, processed in gentleMACS C tubes, and stored in liquid nitrogen. Genomic DNA for TCR sequencing was prepared using the QIAamp DNA Blood Mini Kit (Qiagen). Only samples passing all quality control checks were included in the analyses. CDR1 and CDR2 were assigned from the germline V gene as KGHSH and LQKENI. V is pruned by 3 bases and J by 1 base, leaving 3 bases of the junction without a gene match. From the cysteine up to the phenylalanine, the CDR3 has a length of 15 residues. Here the CDR3 DNA is all that survives: 45 bases in frame from base 1.

Findings and caveats that apply to the study as a whole: TCR clonality was higher in irradiated tumors than in controls, as the top 100 clonotypes made up an average of approximately 54% of the repertoire in irradiated tumors compared with approximately 45% in nephrectomy-only tumors. Irradiated tumors contained more dominant CDR3 motifs, and these motifs occupied a larger share of the repertoire than in control tumors. In blood, the top tumor clonotypes increased between baseline and 2 weeks post-radiation and then shrank by 4 weeks, which suggests that tumor-resident clones expanded only transiently. Because only small tumor regions of roughly 0.91 g were available, intratumoral heterogeneity was not captured. The single-armed trial design could not address effects of radiation dose or scheduling on the TCR repertoire. No pretreatment tumor biopsies were available, so the baseline intratumoral presence of clonotypes could not be determined.

Recombination linked TRBV18 to TRBJ2-3, with TRBD1 identical over 8 junction bases. This material consisted of tumor tissue, taken from a patient whose treatment included radiotherapy and nephrectomy. This TCR was recovered from a man in his sixties with renal cell carcinoma. CDR3 protein: CASSPSDRGTDTQYF. The sequence in DNA is TGTGCCAGCTCACCGTCGGACAGGGGCACAGATACGCAGTATTTT.